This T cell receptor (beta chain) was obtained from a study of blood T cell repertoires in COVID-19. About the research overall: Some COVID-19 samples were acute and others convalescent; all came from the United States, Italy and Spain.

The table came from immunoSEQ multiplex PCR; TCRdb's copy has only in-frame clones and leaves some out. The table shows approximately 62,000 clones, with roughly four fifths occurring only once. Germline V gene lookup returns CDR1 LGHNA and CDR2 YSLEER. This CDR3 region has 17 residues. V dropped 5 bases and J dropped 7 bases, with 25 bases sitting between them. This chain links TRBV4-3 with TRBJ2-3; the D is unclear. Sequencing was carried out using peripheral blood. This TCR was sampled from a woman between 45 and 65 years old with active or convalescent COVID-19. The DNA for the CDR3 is TGCGCCAGCAGCGATTATAGAAGGTCTAGAAATGAATATACGCAGTATTTT. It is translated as CASSDYRRSRNEYTQYF.